The 20 T cell receptor beta chains below come from one sample, sequenced in a study of blood T cells in healthy people across ages (dated by TCRdb to 2014 to 2015). The library was made by 5' RACE. Reads for this sample came from an Illumina HiSeq 2500. A second roughly 6 to 11 cycle PCR used a sample-barcoded 5' primer and a J-beta primer mix. TCRdb applied fastp at Q25 and MiXCR to the public reads, then kept only in-frame beta chains. Entries are consolidated by CDR3 protein sequence, retaining the most common genes and DNA. The sample has 1.5 million to 2 million distinct CDR3 sequences on record, about 35% of them singletons. The ten largest clones add up to roughly 12% of the sample. Sequences were obtained from blood. These receptors were collected from a woman aged 30 to 39 in good health.

J is TRBJ2-5 and V is TRBV4-2; TRBD1 is a possible D gene (6 bases). This CDR3 region has 15 residues. In germline, CDR1 is LGHNA, CDR2 YNFKEQ. V was pared by 4 bases and J by 4 bases, with 16 bases between. CDR3 DNA: TGTGCCAGCAGCCCGCGAGCAGGGGACGTAGAGACCCAGTACTTC. Protein product: CASSPRAGDVETQYF.

Note on this clonotype: A read error may be the cause here, since a much bigger clone is one base away. The chain has TRBV7-3 and TRBJ2-6, with a tentative D call TRBD1 (6 bases). The germline gives CDR1 SGHTA, CDR2 FQGTGA. CDR3 size: 15 residues. CDR3 nucleotides: TGTGCCAGCAGCCAACAGGGTAGTGGGGCCAGCGTCCTGACTTTC. It yields the protein CASSQQGSGASVLTF.

V is TRBV5-6 and J is TRBJ2-6; no clear D. Germline-derived CDR1 and CDR2 are SGHDT and YYEEEE. This CDR3 is 16 amino acids long. The germline V and J ends were trimmed by 4 bases and 0 bases, with 11 bases remaining between them. The CDR3 spells CASSPGPYSGANVLTF. CDR3 DNA: TGTGCCAGCAGCCCCGGACCGTACTCTGGGGCCAACGTCCTGACTTTC.

The chain uses TRBV28 and TRBJ2-7, with D tentatively TRBD1 (5 bases). The CDR3 spans 16 residues. Germline V CDR1 and CDR2: MDHEN, SYDVKM. Trimming pared 1 base from V and 4 bases from J, leaving 17 bases between. The CDR3 spells CASSLYPNFPGYEQYF. The CDR3 region has the DNA TGTGCCAGCAGTTTATACCCAAACTTTCCAGGGTACGAGCAGTACTTC.

Ten or more counts support this clonotype. V is TRBV7-9 and J is TRBJ1-2; possibly TRBD1 for D (6 bases). Per the germline V gene, CDR1 is SEHNR and CDR2 is FQNEAQ (reference sequence). The CDR3 loop spans 16 amino acids. V shed 5 bases and J shed 6 bases, with 22 bases lying between them. In DNA form, the CDR3 reads TGTGCCAGCAGCCTAGGGTCCATGGGGGCCTGGGATGGCTACACCTTC. Translated, it gives CASSLGSMGAWDGYTF.

The V gene is TRBV4-1, the J gene TRBJ1-2, with 7 bases identical to TRBD1. CDR1 and CDR2 from the germline V gene are MGHRA and YSYEKL. J was trimmed by 3 bases and V by 0 bases; bases with no gene match: 4. The CDR3 has 15 amino acids. CDR3 sequence (DNA): TGCGCCAGCAGCCAAGAGGCAGGGGGTTACTATGGCTACACCTTC. Its protein is CASSQEAGGYYGYTF.

This clonotype was counted a few times. This chain joins TRBV27 and TRBJ2-5, with unresolved D. The CDR3 has 15 amino acids. Germline assignment: CDR1 MNHEY and CDR2 SMNVEV (reference sequence). Trimming shortened V by 3 bases and J by 1 base, and 12 bases separated the two germline ends. This CDR3 reads CASSFSWGIQETQYF. CDR3 coding DNA: TGTGCCAGCAGTTTCAGTTGGGGAATCCAAGAGACCCAGTACTTC.

In its sample, this clonotype was seen a few times. The chain uses TRBV20-1 and TRBJ2-3; D is ambiguous. The CDR3 sequence is 15 residues long. V was pared by 3 bases and J by 2 bases, with 15 bases between. CDR1 and CDR2 (germline): DFQATT, SNEGSKA (reference sequence). The CDR3 reads CSASPGWDFTDTQYF. DNA of the CDR3: TGCAGTGCTAGCCCCGGGTGGGATTTCACAGATACGCAGTATTTT.

The rearrangement joins TRBV6-6 to TRBJ1-2; 7 bases are shared with TRBD1. Germline trimming cut 5 bases from V and 8 bases from J; bases unmatched to any gene: 8. There are 13 residues in the CDR3. Germline CDR1 MNHNY, CDR2 SVGAGI (reference sequence). CDR3 sequence reads: CASSTDRDRGYTF. The CDR3 region has the DNA TGTGCCAGCAGTACCGACAGGGACCGAGGCTACACCTTC.

This clonotype was found a few times. At one end, the junction sequence differs from germline, possibly due to a read error. The J gene is TRBJ1-2, the V gene TRBV4-1; D gene uncertain. Germline CDR1 and CDR2: MGHRA and YSYEKL. The CDR3 has 12 residues. This CDR3 is CASSHTSGWSSF. The CDR3 DNA follows: TGCGCCAGCAGCCACACCTCCGGGTGGTCGTCCTTC.

As to this clonotype: Since a much larger clone is just one base distant, this may be a read error. V and J are TRBV4-1 and TRBJ2-5; D tentatively reads TRBD1 or TRBD2 (5 bases each). The CDR3 loop spans 13 amino acids. Germline V CDR1 and CDR2: MGHRA, YSYEKL. CDR3 DNA sequence: TGCGCCAGCAGCGGGGGAGCTCAAGAGACCCGGTACTTC. Its translation is CASSGGAQETRYF.

The chain couples TRBV7-2 to TRBJ2-1; a possible D gene is TRBD2 (5 bases). There are 13 residues in the CDR3. CDR1 is SGHTA, CDR2 FQGNSA, per germline. V gave up 5 bases and J gave up 4 bases, with 9 bases separating them. The CDR3: CASSRGFYNEQFF. In DNA, the CDR3 is TGTGCCAGCAGCCGGGGTTTTTACAATGAGCAGTTCTTC. The variable domain in full, completed from reference TRBV7-2 and TRBJ2-1, reads GAGVSQSPSNKVTEKGKDVELRCDPISGHTALYWYRQSLGQGLEFLIYFQGNSAPDKSGLPSDRFSAERTGGSVSTLTIQRTQQEDSAVYLCASSRGFYNEQFFGPGTRLTVL.

This clonotype was detected a few times. The J gene is TRBJ2-3, the V gene TRBV20-1; D may match TRBD1 or TRBD2 (5 bases each). Germline CDR1 DFQATT, CDR2 SNEGSKA (reference sequence). This CDR3 contains 14 residues. Trimming took off 3 bases at V and 4 bases at J, with 14 bases between the two ends. CDR3 coding DNA: TGCAGTGCTAGGACGGGGCCCAGGGCAGATACGCAGTATTTT. Its protein product is CSARTGPRADTQYF.

This clonotype was counted a few times. The chain uses TRBV15 and TRBJ2-3; D assignment may be TRBD1 or TRBD2 (5 bases each). The germline V gene has CDR1 LNHNV and CDR2 YYDKDF (reference sequence). V lost 4 bases and J lost 0, with 8 bases in between. The CDR3 contains 14 residues. DNA for the CDR3: TGTGCCACCAGCATCCGGGACAGCACAGATACGCAGTATTTT. Translating it yields CATSIRDSTDTQYF.

This chain connects TRBV5-6 to TRBJ2-4, with D perhaps TRBD1 (5 bases). CDR1 SGHDT and CDR2 YYEEEE come from the germline V gene. Trimming cost V 4 bases and J 0 bases, with 8 bases left between them. The CDR3 length is 14 residues. The CDR3 sequence: CASSRQLAKNIQYF. CDR3 nucleotide sequence: TGTGCCAGCAGCCGACAGTTAGCCAAAAACATTCAGTACTTC.

The chain carries TRBV28 and TRBJ1-1; D gene ambiguous. Germline V gene data show CDR1 as MDHEN and CDR2 as SYDVKM. The CDR3 consists of 13 residues. V shed 7 bases and J shed 0 bases, with 9 bases lying between them. The CDR3 DNA is TGTGCCAGCATTTCTCATCTGAACACTGAAGCTTTCTTT. It is translated as CASISHLNTEAFF.

The V gene is TRBV6-5, the J gene TRBJ2-5, with no clear D. CDR1 is MNHEY, CDR2 SVGAGI, per germline. The CDR3 spans 15 residues. V dropped 6 bases and J dropped 5 bases, with 19 bases sitting between them. In DNA, the CDR3 is TGTGCCAGCAGCTGGACGAAATTCGACACGGAGACCCAGTACTTC. It encodes CASSWTKFDTETQYF.

This chain joins TRBV29-1 and TRBJ1-2; 10 bases are shared with TRBD1. In germline, CDR1 is SQVTM, CDR2 ANQGSEA. The CDR3 is made up of 14 amino acids. Trimming cost V 0 bases and J 2 bases; bases outside gene matches: 0. In nucleotides, the CDR3 is TGCAGCGTTGAAGAGGGACAGGGGAACTATGGCTACACCTTC. This codes for CSVEEGQGNYGYTF.

The CDR3 DNA reads as TGTGCCAGCAGTTACTCGCGGGGGCCCCAAGAGACCCAGTACTTC. It yields the protein CASSYSRGPQETQYF. The chain has TRBV6-5 and TRBJ2-5; maybe TRBD2 (7 bases). V was pared by 0 bases and J by 1 base, with 9 bases between. The CDR3 extends over 15 amino acids. The germline gives CDR1 MNHEY, CDR2 SVGAGI.

This chain connects TRBV7-8 to TRBJ2-1, with D hard to call. V lost 5 bases, J lost 4 bases, and 9 bases lay in between. This CDR3 has 13 residues. Per the germline V gene, CDR1 is SGHVS and CDR2 is FQNEAQ. The CDR3 nucleotides are TGTGCCAGCAGCAACCCCGGATACAATGAGCAGTTCTTC. This sequence encodes CASSNPGYNEQFF.